Listed below are T cell receptor beta chains from one sample, sequenced in a study of beta chain features in type 1 diabetes. Sequenced by immunoSEQ multiplex PCR; TCRdb stores in-frame clones only, minus some. Among around 150,000 clones listed, over 7.5% were seen once. Sequencing used central memory CD4+ T cells from blood. The receptors here all came from a man younger than 30 in good health. The CDR3 runs from the conserved cysteine through the conserved F or W. D genes are given only for firm matches. Not every row has a clone size; where given, it reads once, few, many or a size class.

CDR3: CASSGAGNEQFF
DNA: TGTGCCAGCAGTGGGGCAGGCAATGAGCAGTTCTTC
size: few
J: TRBJ2-1
V: TRBV2
D: .

CDR3: CASRDRTYEQYF
DNA: TGTGCCAGTCGGGACAGGACCTACGAGCAGTACTTC
size: few
J: TRBJ2-7
V: TRBV19
D: TRBD1

CDR3: CASSLLARAHTGELFF
DNA: TGTGCCAGCAGCCTACTAGCCAGGGCCCACACCGGGGAGCTGTTTTTT
size: few
J: TRBJ2-2
V: TRBV27
D: .

CDR3: CASSIRDRSYYTF
DNA: TGTGCCAGCAGTATACGGGACAGGAGTTACTACACCTTC
size: few
J: TRBJ1-2
V: TRBV28
D: TRBD1

CDR3: CASSPEGRGGKLFF
DNA: TGTGCCAGCAGCCCTGAAGGGAGAGGGGGAAAACTGTTTTTT
size: .
J: TRBJ1-4
V: TRBV7-9
D: .

CDR3: CASSLGTSGSGETQYF
DNA: TGCGCCAGCAGCTTGGGGACTAGCGGGAGTGGAGAGACCCAGTACTTC
size: .
J: TRBJ2-5
V: TRBV5-1
D: TRBD2

CDR3: CASSLLPGGWTINTEAFF
DNA: TGTGCCAGCAGCCTACTTCCAGGGGGCTGGACGATTAACACTGAAGCTTTCTTT
size: .
J: TRBJ1-1
V: TRBV11-1
D: TRBD1

CDR3: CASSQDWVGSGYTF
DNA: TGTGCCAGCAGCCAAGATTGGGTGGGCTCTGGCTACACCTTC
size: .
J: TRBJ1-2
V: TRBV14
D: .

CDR3: CASGAGWSGEQYF
DNA: TGTGCCAGCGGGGCGGGGTGGTCCGGCGAGCAGTACTTC
size: few
J: TRBJ2-7
V: TRBV18
D: .

CDR3: CASSYSSDRLYEQYF
DNA: TGTGCCAGCAGTTACTCGTCCGACAGGCTCTACGAGCAGTACTTC
size: .
J: TRBJ2-7
V: TRBV6-5
D: .

CDR3: CAWRPGANTGELFF
DNA: TGTGCCTGGAGGCCAGGGGCGAACACCGGGGAGCTGTTTTTT
size: few
J: TRBJ2-2
V: TRBV30
D: .

CDR3: CASSTGFVNEQFF
DNA: TGTGCCAGCAGTACAGGGTTCGTCAATGAGCAGTTCTTC
size: few
J: TRBJ2-1
V: TRBV7-2
D: .

CDR3: CASRQGGSNQPQHF
DNA: TGTGCCAGCAGACAGGGTGGAAGCAATCAGCCCCAGCATTTT
size: .
J: TRBJ1-5
V: TRBV28
D: .

CDR3: CASASGARANEKLFF
DNA: TGTGCCAGCGCGTCAGGGGCGCGTGCTAATGAAAAACTGTTTTTT
size: .
J: TRBJ1-4
V: TRBV28
D: .

CDR3: CASSYILAKGETNIQYF
DNA: TGTGCCAGCAGCTATATTCTCGCAAAGGGGGAAACAAACATTCAGTACTTC
size: .
J: TRBJ2-4
V: TRBV7-2
D: .

CDR3: CASSSGGTGGETQYF
DNA: TGTGCCAGCAGCTCGGGCGGGACAGGGGGAGAGACCCAGTACTTC
size: many
J: TRBJ2-5
V: TRBV7-2
D: TRBD1

CDR3: CSARGGETQYF
DNA: TGCAGTGCTCGCGGCGGGGAGACCCAGTACTTC
size: .
J: TRBJ2-5
V: TRBV20-1
D: .

CDR3: CAWRGTGQARETQYF
DNA: TGTGCCTGGAGGGGAACGGGACAGGCTCGGGAGACCCAGTACTTC
size: many
J: TRBJ2-5
V: TRBV30
D: TRBD1

CDR3: CAWSVGSRAYTGELFF
DNA: TGTGCCTGGAGTGTAGGCTCCAGGGCGTACACCGGGGAGCTGTTTTTT
size: .
J: TRBJ2-2
V: TRBV30
D: .

CDR3: CSSSWGLNTEAFF
DNA: TGCAGCTCCTCATGGGGGCTGAACACTGAAGCTTTCTTT
size: few
J: TRBJ1-1
V: TRBV29-1
D: .

CDR3: CASSSAGGSYEQYF
DNA: TGTGCCAGCAGTTCGGCAGGGGGGAGCTACGAGCAGTACTTC
size: few
J: TRBJ2-7
V: TRBV28
D: .

CDR3: CASSLSQGLAKLFF
DNA: TGTGCCAGCAGTTTATCGCAGGGTTTAGCAAAACTGTTTTTT
size: few
J: TRBJ1-4
V: TRBV28
D: .

CDR3: CASSPRGTYNEQFF
DNA: TGTGCCAGCAGCCCCAGGGGGACCTACAATGAGCAGTTCTTC
size: few
J: TRBJ2-1
V: TRBV7-9
D: TRBD1

CDR3: CACNLDRANYGYTF
DNA: TGTGCCTGCAACCTCGACAGGGCAAACTATGGCTACACCTTC
size: .
J: TRBJ1-2
V: TRBV28
D: TRBD1

CDR3: CASSLASGIDQPQHF
DNA: TGTGCCAGCAGCTTGGCCTCAGGGATCGATCAGCCCCAGCATTTT
size: few
J: TRBJ1-5
V: TRBV5-5
D: .

CDR3: CASTPLSGSSYEQYF
DNA: TGTGCCAGCACCCCCCTGTCCGGGAGCTCCTACGAGCAGTACTTC
size: .
J: TRBJ2-7
V: TRBV2
D: .

CDR3: CAISEGTVYEQYF
DNA: TGTGCCATCAGTGAGGGGACAGTCTACGAGCAGTACTTC
size: many
J: TRBJ2-7
V: TRBV10-3
D: TRBD1

CDR3: CASPDRGEHLAESRGYTF
DNA: TGTGCCAGCCCCGACCGGGGTGAACATCTAGCGGAGTCACGGGGCTACACCTTC
size: .
J: TRBJ1-2
V: TRBV6-4
D: .

CDR3: CASSFTGTSGETQYF
DNA: TGTGCCAGCAGCTTTACCGGGACTAGCGGGGAGACCCAGTACTTC
size: .
J: TRBJ2-5
V: TRBV11-3
D: TRBD2

CDR3: CAISADRGAYEQYF
DNA: TGTGCCATCAGTGCTGACAGGGGTGCCTACGAGCAGTACTTC
size: few
J: TRBJ2-7
V: TRBV10-3
D: TRBD1

CDR3: CSVADRGDQPQHF
DNA: TGCAGCGTCGCCGACAGGGGCGATCAGCCCCAGCATTTT
size: many
J: TRBJ1-5
V: TRBV29-1
D: TRBD1

CDR3: CASSQDWLASNEQFF
DNA: TGCGCCAGCAGCCAAGACTGGCTAGCCTCGAATGAGCAGTTCTTC
size: few
J: TRBJ2-1
V: TRBV5-4
D: .

CDR3: CASSLLHRGRGEQYF
DNA: TGTGCCAGCAGCTTATTACACCGCGGGAGAGGTGAGCAGTACTTC
size: many
J: TRBJ2-7
V: TRBV7-6
D: TRBD2

CDR3: CASSYSGDRHQPQHF
DNA: TGTGCCAGCAGTTACTCTGGGGACAGGCATCAGCCCCAGCATTTT
size: few
J: TRBJ1-5
V: TRBV6-6
D: TRBD1

CDR3: CASSSRQLYEQYF
DNA: TGTGCCAGCAGCTCCAGACAGCTATACGAGCAGTACTTC
size: few
J: TRBJ2-7
V: TRBV7-9
D: .

CDR3: CASSPREGASSYEQYF
DNA: TGTGCCAGCTCACCGAGGGAAGGCGCAAGCTCCTACGAGCAGTACTTC
size: .
J: TRBJ2-7
V: TRBV18
D: .

CDR3: CASSRTGVGNTIYF
DNA: TGTGCCAGCAGCCGTACCGGGGTAGGAAACACCATATATTTT
size: .
J: TRBJ1-3
V: TRBV13
D: .

CDR3: CASSLGTYRGETQYF
DNA: TGTGCCAGCAGCTTGGGAACCTACAGGGGGGAGACCCAGTACTTC
size: few
J: TRBJ2-5
V: TRBV11-3
D: TRBD1

CDR3: CASSQNSAGGANVLTF
DNA: TGTGCCAGCAGCCAAAACTCAGCGGGAGGGGCCAACGTCCTGACTTTC
size: .
J: TRBJ2-6
V: TRBV16
D: TRBD2

CDR3: CASSQVQGKRYQPQHF
DNA: TGCGCCAGCAGCCAAGTTCAGGGAAAAAGGTATCAGCCCCAGCATTTT
size: few
J: TRBJ1-5
V: TRBV4-1
D: .

CDR3: CASSNSGGSSYEQYF
DNA: TGTGCCAGCAGCAATAGCGGGGGTAGCTCCTACGAGCAGTACTTC
size: few
J: TRBJ2-7
V: TRBV11-2
D: TRBD2

CDR3: CASSSLGALHF
DNA: TGTGCCAGCAGCTCCCTTGGAGCCCTCCACTTT
size: many
J: TRBJ1-6
V: TRBV7-2
D: .

CDR3: CASSKVQEGLYEQYF
DNA: TGTGCCAGCTCAAAAGTCCAGGAGGGCCTCTACGAGCAGTACTTC
size: many
J: TRBJ2-7
V: TRBV18
D: .

CDR3: CASSQQTGTGNSYEQYF
DNA: TGCGCCAGCAGCCAACAGACCGGGACAGGGAACTCCTACGAGCAGTACTTC
size: .
J: TRBJ2-7
V: TRBV4-3
D: TRBD1

CDR3: CASSLDYPGKSQETQYF
DNA: TGTGCCAGCAGCTTGGATTATCCGGGGAAGAGCCAAGAGACCCAGTACTTC
size: .
J: TRBJ2-5
V: TRBV11-2
D: .

CDR3: CASSLNGGAYEQYF
DNA: TGTGCCAGCAGCTTAAACGGGGGAGCCTACGAGCAGTACTTC
size: .
J: TRBJ2-7
V: TRBV7-3
D: .

CDR3: CASSLGSSGGRVSYF
DNA: TGTGCCAGCAGCTTGGGCTCTAGCGGGGGCCGAGTCTCATATTTT
size: many
J: TRBJ2-3
V: TRBV5-4
D: TRBD2

CDR3: CASSNSGGATNEKLFF
DNA: TGTGCCAGCAGTAATTCAGGGGGAGCAACTAATGAAAAACTGTTTTTT
size: few
J: TRBJ1-4
V: TRBV28
D: TRBD1

CDR3: CSVIRTGGRKLFF
DNA: TGCAGCGTGATTAGGACAGGGGGGAGAAAACTGTTTTTT
size: few
J: TRBJ1-4
V: TRBV29-1
D: TRBD1

CDR3: CACRKDNEQFF
DNA: TGTGCCTGCAGGAAGGACAATGAGCAGTTCTTC
size: many
J: TRBJ2-1
V: TRBV30
D: .

CDR3: CATSTQRTGYSNQPQHF
DNA: TGTGCCACCAGCACCCAAAGGACAGGGTATAGCAATCAGCCCCAGCATTTT
size: .
J: TRBJ1-5
V: TRBV15
D: TRBD1

CDR3: CASSPQGWGETQYF
DNA: TGTGCCAGCAGTCCACAGGGATGGGGAGAGACCCAGTACTTC
size: .
J: TRBJ2-5
V: TRBV6-5
D: .

CDR3: CASAREANQPQHF
DNA: TGTGCCAGCGCTAGGGAGGCCAATCAGCCCCAGCATTTT
size: .
J: TRBJ1-5
V: TRBV4-2
D: .

CDR3: CASSLGGAPDGYTF
DNA: TGTGCCAGCAGCTTAGGGGGCGCCCCGGATGGCTACACCTTC
size: few
J: TRBJ1-2
V: TRBV7-2
D: .

CDR3: CASSGGTGRYAEAFF
DNA: TGTGCCAGCAGTGGTGGGACAGGGAGGTACGCTGAAGCTTTCTTT
size: .
J: TRBJ1-1
V: TRBV2
D: TRBD1